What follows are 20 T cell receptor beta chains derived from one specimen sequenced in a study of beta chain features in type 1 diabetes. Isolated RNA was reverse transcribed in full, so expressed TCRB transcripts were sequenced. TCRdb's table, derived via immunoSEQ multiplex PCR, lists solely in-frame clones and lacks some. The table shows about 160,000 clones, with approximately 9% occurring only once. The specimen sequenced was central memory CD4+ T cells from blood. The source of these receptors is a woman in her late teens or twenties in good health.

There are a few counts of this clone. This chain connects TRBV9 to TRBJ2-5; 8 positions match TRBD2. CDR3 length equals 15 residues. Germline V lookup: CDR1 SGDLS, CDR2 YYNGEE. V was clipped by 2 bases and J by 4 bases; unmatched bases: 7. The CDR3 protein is CASSVTGGPGETQYF. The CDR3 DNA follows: TGTGCCAGCAGCGTCACGGGAGGGCCGGGAGAGACCCAGTACTTC.

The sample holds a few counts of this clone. The CDR3 here is CASSPYLGNTEAFF. The CDR3 DNA reads as TGTGCCAGCTCGCCCTACCTAGGGAACACTGAAGCTTTCTTT. The rearrangement uses TRBV18 and TRBJ1-1, with D uncertain. The V end lost 6 bases, the J end lost 1 base, and 12 bases lay between the germline ends. This CDR3 contains 14 residues. Germline V gives CDR1 KGHSH, CDR2 LQKENI. The full variable domain, completed using reference TRBV18 and TRBJ1-1, is NAGVMQNPRHLVRRRGQEARLRCSPMKGHSHVYWYRQLPEEGLKFMVYLQKENIIDESGMPKERFSAEFPKEGPSILRIQQVVRGDSAAYFCASSPYLGNTEAFFGQGTRLTVV.

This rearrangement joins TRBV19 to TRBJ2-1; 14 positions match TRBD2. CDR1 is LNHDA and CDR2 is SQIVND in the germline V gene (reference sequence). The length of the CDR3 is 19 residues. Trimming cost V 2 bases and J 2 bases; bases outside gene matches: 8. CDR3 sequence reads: CASSIRPGTSGSPYNEQFF. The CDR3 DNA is TGTGCCAGTAGTATACGGCCCGGGACTAGCGGGAGTCCCTACAATGAGCAGTTCTTC. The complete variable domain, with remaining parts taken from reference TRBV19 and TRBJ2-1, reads DGGITQSPKYLFRKEGQNVTLSCEQNLNHDAMYWYRQDPGQGLRLIYYSQIVNDFQKGDIAEGYSVSREKKESFPLTVTSAQKNPTAFYLCASSIRPGTSGSPYNEQFFGPGTRLTVL.

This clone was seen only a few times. The CDR3 DNA follows: TGCGCCAGCAGCCGTACCCGGACAAACACTGAAGCTTTCTTT. Translation gives CASSRTRTNTEAFF. This chain uses TRBV4-3 with TRBJ1-1, with D maybe TRBD1 (5 bases). Germline assignment: CDR1 LGHNA and CDR2 YSLEER. Trimming stripped 4 bases from V and 2 bases from J, with 11 bases between. CDR3 length: 14 amino acids.

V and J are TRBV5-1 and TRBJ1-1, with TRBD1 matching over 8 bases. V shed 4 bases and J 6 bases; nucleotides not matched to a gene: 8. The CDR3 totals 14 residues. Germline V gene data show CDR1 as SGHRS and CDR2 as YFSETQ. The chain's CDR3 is CASSPIDRGAEAFF. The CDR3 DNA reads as TGCGCCAGCAGCCCGATTGACAGGGGTGCTGAAGCTTTCTTT. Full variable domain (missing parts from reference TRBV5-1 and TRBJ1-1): KAGVTQTPRYLIKTRGQQVTLSCSPISGHRSVSWYQQTPGQGLQFLFEYFSETQRNKGNFPGRFSGRQFSNSRSEMNVSTLELGDSALYLCASSPIDRGAEAFFGQGTRLTVV.

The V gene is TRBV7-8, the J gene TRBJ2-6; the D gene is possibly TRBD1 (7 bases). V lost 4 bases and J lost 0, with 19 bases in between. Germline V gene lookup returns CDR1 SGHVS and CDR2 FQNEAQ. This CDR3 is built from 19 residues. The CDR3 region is CASSSRTGGGRSGANVLTF. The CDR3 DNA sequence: TGTGCCAGCAGCTCTCGGACAGGAGGGGGCCGCTCTGGGGCCAACGTCCTGACTTTC.

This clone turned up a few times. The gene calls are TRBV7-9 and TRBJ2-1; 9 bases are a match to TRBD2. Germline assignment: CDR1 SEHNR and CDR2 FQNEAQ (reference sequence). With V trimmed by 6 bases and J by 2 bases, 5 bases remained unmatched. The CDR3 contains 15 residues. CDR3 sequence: CASRHSGRPYNEQFF. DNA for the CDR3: TGTGCCAGCAGGCATAGCGGGAGACCCTACAATGAGCAGTTCTTC.

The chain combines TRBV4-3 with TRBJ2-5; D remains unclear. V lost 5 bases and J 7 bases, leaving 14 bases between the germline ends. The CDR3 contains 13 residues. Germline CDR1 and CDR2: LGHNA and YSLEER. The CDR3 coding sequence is TGCGCCAGCAGCTCAAACTTATTCGGGACCCAGTACTTC. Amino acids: CASSSNLFGTQYF.

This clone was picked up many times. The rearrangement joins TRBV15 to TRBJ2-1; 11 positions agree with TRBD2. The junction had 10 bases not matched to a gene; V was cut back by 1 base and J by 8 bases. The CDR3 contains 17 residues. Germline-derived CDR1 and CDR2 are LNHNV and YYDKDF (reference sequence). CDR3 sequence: CATSRGLGLAEVDEQFF. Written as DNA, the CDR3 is TGTGCCACCAGCAGAGGCCTGGGACTAGCGGAGGTCGATGAGCAGTTCTTC.

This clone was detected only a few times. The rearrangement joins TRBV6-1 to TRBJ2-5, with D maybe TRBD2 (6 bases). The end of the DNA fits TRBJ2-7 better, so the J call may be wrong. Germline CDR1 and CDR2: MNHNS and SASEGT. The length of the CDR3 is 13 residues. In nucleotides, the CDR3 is TGTGCCAGCAGTCTCAGGACGGGGGACGAGCAGTACTTC. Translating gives CASSLRTGDEQYF.

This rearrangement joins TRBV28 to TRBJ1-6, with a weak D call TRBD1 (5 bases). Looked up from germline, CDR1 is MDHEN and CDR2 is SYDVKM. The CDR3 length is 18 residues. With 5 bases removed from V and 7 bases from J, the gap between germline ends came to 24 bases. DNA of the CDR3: TGTGCCAGCAGTCCTTCTGGGTCCGGGCGGGGGGGAAATTCACCCCTCCACTTT. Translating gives CASSPSGSGRGGNSPLHF.

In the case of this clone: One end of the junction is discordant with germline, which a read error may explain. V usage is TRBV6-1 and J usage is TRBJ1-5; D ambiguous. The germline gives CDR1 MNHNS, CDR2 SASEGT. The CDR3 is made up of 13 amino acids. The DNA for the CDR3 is TGTGCCAGCATTGAACCAGGCAATCAGCCCCAGCATTTT. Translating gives CASIEPGNQPQHF.

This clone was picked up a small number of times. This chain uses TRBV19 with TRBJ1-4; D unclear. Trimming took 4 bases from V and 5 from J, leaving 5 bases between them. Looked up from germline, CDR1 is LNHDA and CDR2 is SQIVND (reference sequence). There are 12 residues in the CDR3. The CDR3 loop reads CASSTRNEKLFF. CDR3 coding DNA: TGTGCCAGTAGTACCAGAAATGAAAAACTGTTTTTT. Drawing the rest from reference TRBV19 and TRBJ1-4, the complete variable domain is DGGITQSPKYLFRKEGQNVTLSCEQNLNHDAMYWYRQDPGQGLRLIYYSQIVNDFQKGDIAEGYSVSREKKESFPLTVTSAQKNPTAFYLCASSTRNEKLFFGSGTQLSVL.

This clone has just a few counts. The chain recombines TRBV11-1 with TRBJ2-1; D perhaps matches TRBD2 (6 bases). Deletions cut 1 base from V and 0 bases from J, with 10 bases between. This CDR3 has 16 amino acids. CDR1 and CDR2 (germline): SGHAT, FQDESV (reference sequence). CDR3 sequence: CASSLGGESSYNEQFF. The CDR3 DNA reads TGTGCCAGCAGCTTAGGGGGGGAGAGCTCCTACAATGAGCAGTTCTTC. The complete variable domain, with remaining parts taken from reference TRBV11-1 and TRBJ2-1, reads EAEVAQSPRYKITEKSQAVAFWCDPISGHATLYWYRQILGQGPELLVQFQDESVVDDSQLPKDRFSAERLKGVDSTLKIQPAELGDSAMYLCASSLGGESSYNEQFFGPGTRLTVL.

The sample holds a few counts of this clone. The CDR3 coding sequence is TGTGCCAGCAGTGAAAGACAGGGAAACGAAAAACTGTTTTTT. Protein sequence: CASSERQGNEKLFF. The chain couples TRBV2 to TRBJ1-4; 7 bases align to TRBD1. Germline V gene data show CDR1 as SNHLY and CDR2 as FYNNEI. The CDR3 has 14 residues. The trim removed 2 bases at V and 8 bases at J, leaving 5 bases unmatched.

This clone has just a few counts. The CDR3 spells CSARQGHTIYF. In nucleotides, the CDR3 is TGCAGTGCCCGACAGGGACACACCATATATTTT. This chain links TRBV20-1 with TRBJ1-3, with 7 bases lining up with TRBD1. CDR3 length: 11 amino acids. CDR1 and CDR2 from the germline V gene are DFQATT and SNEGSKA (reference sequence). V dropped 6 bases and J dropped 8; count of bases not matched to a gene: 4.

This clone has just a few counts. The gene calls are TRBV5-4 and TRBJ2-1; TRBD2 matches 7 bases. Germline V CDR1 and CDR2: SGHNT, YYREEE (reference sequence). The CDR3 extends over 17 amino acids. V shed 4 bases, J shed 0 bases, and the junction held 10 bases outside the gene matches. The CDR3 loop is CASSGRLATSSYNEQFF. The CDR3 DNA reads TGTGCCAGCAGCGGCCGACTAGCCACCAGCTCCTACAATGAGCAGTTCTTC.

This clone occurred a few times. CDR3 nucleotides: TGCGCCAGCAGCTTTGACAGGGGGTCCTACAATGAGCAGTTCTTC. It is translated as CASSFDRGSYNEQFF. The V call is TRBV5-1, the J call TRBJ2-1, with 9 bases that match TRBD1. Losses at the gene ends were 2 bases for V and 1 base for J; bases not matched to a gene: 1. This CDR3 is 15 amino acids long. CDR1 is SGHRS and CDR2 is YFSETQ in the germline V gene. The entire variable domain, with the rest obtained from reference TRBV5-1 and TRBJ2-1, is as follows: KAGVTQTPRYLIKTRGQQVTLSCSPISGHRSVSWYQQTPGQGLQFLFEYFSETQRNKGNFPGRFSGRQFSNSRSEMNVSTLELGDSALYLCASSFDRGSYNEQFFGPGTRLTVL.

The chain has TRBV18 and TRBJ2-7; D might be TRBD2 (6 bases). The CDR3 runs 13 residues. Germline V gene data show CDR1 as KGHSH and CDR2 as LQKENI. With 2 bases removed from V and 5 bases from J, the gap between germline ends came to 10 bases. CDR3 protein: CASSPRRTNEQYF. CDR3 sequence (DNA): TGTGCCAGCTCACCAAGGAGGACTAACGAGCAGTACTTC. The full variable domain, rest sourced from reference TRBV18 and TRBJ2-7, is NAGVMQNPRHLVRRRGQEARLRCSPMKGHSHVYWYRQLPEEGLKFMVYLQKENIIDESGMPKERFSAEFPKEGPSILRIQQVVRGDSAAYFCASSPRRTNEQYFGPGTRLTVT.

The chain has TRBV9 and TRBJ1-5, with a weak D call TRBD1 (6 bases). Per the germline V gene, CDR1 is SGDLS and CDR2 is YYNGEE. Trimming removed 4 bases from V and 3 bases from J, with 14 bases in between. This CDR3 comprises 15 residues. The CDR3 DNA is TGTGCCAGCAGCACTACGGACAGCCTCAATCAGCCCCAGCATTTT. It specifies CASSTTDSLNQPQHF.